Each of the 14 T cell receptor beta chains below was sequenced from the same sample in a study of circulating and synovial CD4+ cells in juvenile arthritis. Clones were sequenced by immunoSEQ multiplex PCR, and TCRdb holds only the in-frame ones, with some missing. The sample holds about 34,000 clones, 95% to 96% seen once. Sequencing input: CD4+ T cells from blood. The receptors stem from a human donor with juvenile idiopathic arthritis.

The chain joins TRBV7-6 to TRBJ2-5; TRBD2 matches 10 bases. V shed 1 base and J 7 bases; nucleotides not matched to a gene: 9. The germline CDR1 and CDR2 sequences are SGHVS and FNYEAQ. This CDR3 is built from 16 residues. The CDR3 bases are TGTGCCAGCAGCTTAGAGTCCCTAGCGGGAGCTGGGACCCAGTACTTC. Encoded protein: CASSLESLAGAGTQYF.

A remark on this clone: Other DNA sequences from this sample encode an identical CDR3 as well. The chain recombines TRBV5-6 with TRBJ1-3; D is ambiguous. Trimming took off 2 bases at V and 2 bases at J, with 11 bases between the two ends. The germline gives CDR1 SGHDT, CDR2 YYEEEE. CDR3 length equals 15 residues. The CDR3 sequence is CASSFATVAGNTIYF. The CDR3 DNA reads TGTGCCAGCAGCTTCGCAACGGTGGCTGGAAACACCATATATTTT.

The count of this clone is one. The CDR3 nucleotides are TGTGCCAGCAGTTTACCCACCACAGGGGGTAACACTGAAGCTTTCTTT. Its translation: CASSLPTTGGNTEAFF. The genes are TRBV28 and TRBJ1-1; 8 bases map to TRBD1. V lost 2 bases to trimming and J lost 2 bases; unmatched junction nucleotides: 7. Per germline, CDR1 MDHEN and CDR2 SYDVKM. The CDR3 is 16 amino acids.

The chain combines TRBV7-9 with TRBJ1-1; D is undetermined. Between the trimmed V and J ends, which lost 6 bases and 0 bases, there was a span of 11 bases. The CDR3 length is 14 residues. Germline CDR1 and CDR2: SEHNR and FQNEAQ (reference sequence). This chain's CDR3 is CASSSRTVNTEAFF. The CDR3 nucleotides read TGTGCCAGCAGTTCCCGCACAGTGAACACTGAAGCTTTCTTT.

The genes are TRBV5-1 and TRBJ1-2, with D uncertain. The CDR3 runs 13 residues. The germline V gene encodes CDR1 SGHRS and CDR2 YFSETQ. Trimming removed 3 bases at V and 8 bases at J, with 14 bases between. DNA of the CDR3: TGCGCCAGCAGCTCCCGGGAGGTGGGAGGCTACACCTTC. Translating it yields CASSSREVGGYTF.

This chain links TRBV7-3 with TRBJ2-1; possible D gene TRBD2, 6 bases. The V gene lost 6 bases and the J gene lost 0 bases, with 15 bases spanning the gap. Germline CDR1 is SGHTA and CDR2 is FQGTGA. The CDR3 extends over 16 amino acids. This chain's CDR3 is CASSPRLDSSYNEQFF. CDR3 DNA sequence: TGTGCCAGCAGTCCCCGACTAGACAGCTCCTACAATGAGCAGTTCTTC.

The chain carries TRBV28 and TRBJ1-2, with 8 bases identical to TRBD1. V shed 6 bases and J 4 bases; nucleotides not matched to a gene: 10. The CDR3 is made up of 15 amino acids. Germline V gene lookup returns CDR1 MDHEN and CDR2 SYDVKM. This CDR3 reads CASSASQGATYGYTF. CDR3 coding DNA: TGTGCCAGCAGCGCCAGCCAGGGGGCGACCTATGGCTACACCTTC.

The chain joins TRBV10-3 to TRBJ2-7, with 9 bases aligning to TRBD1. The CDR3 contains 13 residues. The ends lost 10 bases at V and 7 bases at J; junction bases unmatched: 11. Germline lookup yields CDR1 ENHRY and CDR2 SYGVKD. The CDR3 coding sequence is TGTGCCACTAGAACCGGGACAGGGATTGAGCAGTACTTC. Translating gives CATRTGTGIEQYF.

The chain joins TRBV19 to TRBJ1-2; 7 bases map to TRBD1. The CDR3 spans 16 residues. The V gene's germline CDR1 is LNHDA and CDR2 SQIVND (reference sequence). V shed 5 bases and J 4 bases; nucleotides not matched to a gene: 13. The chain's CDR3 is CASSPYDRASGYGYTF. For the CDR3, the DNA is TGTGCCAGTAGTCCGTACGACAGGGCCTCCGGCTATGGCTACACCTTC.

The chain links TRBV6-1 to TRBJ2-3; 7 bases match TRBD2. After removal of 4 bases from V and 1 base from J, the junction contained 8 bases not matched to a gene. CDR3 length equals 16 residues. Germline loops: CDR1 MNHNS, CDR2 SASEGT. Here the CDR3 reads CASSGYGLVGTDTQYF. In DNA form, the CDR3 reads TGTGCCAGCAGTGGATACGGACTAGTTGGCACAGATACGCAGTATTTT.

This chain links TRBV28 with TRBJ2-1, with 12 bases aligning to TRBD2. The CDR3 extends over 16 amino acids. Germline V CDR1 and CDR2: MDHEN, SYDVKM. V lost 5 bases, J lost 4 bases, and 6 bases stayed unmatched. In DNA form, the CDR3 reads TGTGCCAGCAGTCCCCTAGCGGGAGGGCCTTACAATGAGCAGTTCTTC. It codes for CASSPLAGGPYNEQFF.

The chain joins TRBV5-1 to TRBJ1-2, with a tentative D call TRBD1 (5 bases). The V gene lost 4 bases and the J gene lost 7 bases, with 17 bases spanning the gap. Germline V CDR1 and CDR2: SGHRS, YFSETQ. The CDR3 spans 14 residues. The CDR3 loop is CASSPGGKESGYTF. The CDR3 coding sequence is TGCGCCAGCAGCCCGGGGGGAAAGGAAAGTGGCTACACCTTC.

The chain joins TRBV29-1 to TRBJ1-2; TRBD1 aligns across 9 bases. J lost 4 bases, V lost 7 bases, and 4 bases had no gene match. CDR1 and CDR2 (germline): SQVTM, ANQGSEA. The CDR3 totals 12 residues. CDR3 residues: CSAGQGLYGYTF. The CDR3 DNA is TGCAGCGCGGGACAGGGCCTCTATGGCTACACCTTC.

CDR3 residues: CASTTRQGEKLFF. DNA for the CDR3: TGTGCCAGTACCACCCGACAGGGGGAAAAACTGTTTTTT. The J gene is TRBJ1-4, the V gene TRBV19, with TRBD1 matching over 8 bases. The CDR3 runs to 13 residues. The germline V gene has CDR1 LNHDA and CDR2 SQIVND (reference sequence). The trim removed 7 bases at V and 8 bases at J, leaving 6 bases unmatched.